The T cell receptor (beta chain) described here comes from a study of shared clonotypes between healthy human individuals. General study points: The study found lower generation probabilities in non-shared clonotypes than in those shared by all four donors.

All donors were Caucasian adults living in Nashville, Tennessee. After removal of 11 bases from V and 5 bases from J, the junction contained 9 bases not matched to a gene. The CDR3 consists of 13 residues. Per germline, CDR1 ENHRY and CDR2 SYGVKD. Concerning this clone itself: Antigen specificity is unknown.

The protocol was immunoSEQ multiplex PCR, while the TCRdb copy is restricted to in-frame clones and leaves out a portion. The sample consists of about 2.4 million clones, approximately 94% of them appearing once. The J gene is TRBJ2-5, the V gene TRBV10-3; 9 bases line up with TRBD1. The sequencing sample was made of naive CD4+ T cells sorted from blood. Subset: CD45RA+ positively selected. The clonotype originates from a man aged 18 to 29 in good health. The CDR3 loop reads CAARTGDFETQYF. The CDR3 bases are TGTGCCGCGCGGACAGGGGACTTCGAGACCCAGTACTTC.